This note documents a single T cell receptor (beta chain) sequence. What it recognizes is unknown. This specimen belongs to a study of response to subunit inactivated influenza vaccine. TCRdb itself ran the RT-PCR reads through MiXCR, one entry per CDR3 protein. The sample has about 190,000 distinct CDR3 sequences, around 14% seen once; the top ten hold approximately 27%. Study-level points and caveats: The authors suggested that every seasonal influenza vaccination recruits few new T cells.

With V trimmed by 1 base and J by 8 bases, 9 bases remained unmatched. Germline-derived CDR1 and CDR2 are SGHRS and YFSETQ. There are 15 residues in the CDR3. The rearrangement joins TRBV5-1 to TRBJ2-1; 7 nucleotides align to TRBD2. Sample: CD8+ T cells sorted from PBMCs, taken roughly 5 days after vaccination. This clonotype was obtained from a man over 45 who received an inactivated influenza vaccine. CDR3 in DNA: TGCGCCAGCAGCTTGACAAGGGAGGGATACCATGAGCAGTTCTTC. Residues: CASSLTREGYHEQFF.